This T cell receptor (beta chain) was profiled in a study of blood T cell repertoires in COVID-19. On the study more broadly: Collection of acute and convalescent COVID-19 samples took place in the United States, Italy and Spain. PBMCs, B-cell-depleted T cells, or T cells provided the cDNA or gDNA that made up the material.

This clone has only one observation. In the original processing: Nucleated cell number was recorded as an estimate derived from reference gene primer amplification. The data were produced by immunoSEQ multiplex PCR, yet TCRdb's version contains in-frame clones alone and is incomplete. Clone size and the V and J calls come from that table; the DNA yielded D and trimming. The data contain approximately 190,000 clones, about 80% of them singletons. This CDR3 is 15 amino acids long. Germline V CDR1 and CDR2: GTSNPN, SVGIG (reference sequence). Trimming removed 5 bases from V and 4 bases from J, with 19 bases in between.

V is TRBV30 and J is TRBJ2-3, with D perhaps TRBD1 (6 bases). The source material was peripheral blood. This receptor was identified in a man aged 25 to 40 with active or convalescent COVID-19. In DNA, the CDR3 is TGTGCCTGGTCCCCGACAGGTAATCTCCCAGATACGCAGTATTTT. It yields the protein CAWSPTGNLPDTQYF.